This T cell receptor beta chain was found in a study of T-cell memory formation after mild COVID-19 (dated by TCRdb to the early 2020s). Background on the whole study: Most TCR sequence clusters were specific to one of the two donors. Longitudinal TCRalpha and TCRbeta repertoire sequencing tracked T-cell clones expanding and contracting after mild COVID-19 in two donors. Two young, previously healthy adult volunteers, one female and one male, were included in the cohort.

On this clonotype itself: Its antigen is unknown. Per-base qualities were not stored, and no clone one base away is much larger.

Ficoll-Paque density gradient centrifugation was the method used to isolate PBMCs. Study-level results and caveats: Contracting CD4+ clones were found mainly in CM and EM memory subsets, while CD8+ clones were enriched in EMRA. Balanced CD4/CD8 phenotypes were observed for clones contracting from day 15 to 85, whereas a bias towards CD4+ was observed for a second wave of clones expanding from day 15 to 37. Whether the second-wave clones peaking on day 37 were SARS-CoV-2 specific was not confirmed. Some responding clones were detected in pre-infection memory, suggesting pre-existing cross-reactive memory T cells joined the SARS-CoV-2 response. The study included only a couple of mild cases, and larger cohorts that include severe cases with pre-infection samples were judged to be necessary.

Sequencing was carried out with an Illumina NovaSeq 6000. cDNA libraries for TCRalpha and TCRbeta were prepared by 5'RACE using constant-segment primers, with sample barcodes and unique molecular identifiers added. Trizol reagent was used to extract RNA from every sample. Amplification of the libraries took two PCR steps, and the second step added a second sample barcode plus Illumina TruSeq adapters. Libraries were sequenced on an Illumina NovaSeq with 2 x 150 bp paired-end reads. On the authors' methods: The reads were demultiplexed and collapsed into UMI-guided consensus sequences using migec v1.2.7. Using mixcr v2.1.11, the UMI consensuses were aligned to TRA and TRB V and J templates and assembled into clonotypes. Expanded or contracted clonotypes were those called significant by both edgeR and NoisET, with noise models trained on biological replicates. For edgeR calls, the cutoffs were a false discovery rate-adjusted p below 0.01 and a log2 fold-change threshold of 1. PCA with hierarchical clustering of max-normalized trajectories of the 1000 most abundant clonotypes was used as exploratory dynamics analysis. Each responding clone was given a CD4 or CD8 phenotype based on the CD4+ and CD8+ repertoires, which had been sequenced separately. TCRdb applied fastp at Q25 and MiXCR to the public reads, then kept only in-frame beta chains. Rows merge per CDR3 protein into single entries with the most common DNA and genes. The V and J calls come from TCRdb's annotation, not from the publication. This sample comprises 250,000 to 350,000 distinct CDR3 sequences, 14% of them detected only once. The top ten hold roughly 23% of the sample.

The sample taken for sequencing was PBMCs or a T cell subset sorted from them (not recorded which). This sequence originates from a man between 18 and 35 years old who had mild COVID-19 (a few samples of this study predate the infection). The sample titles of this study are shuffled in the database, so cell type and time point are left out; the donor was told from shared clones.

The CDR3 protein is CSARDWGLMTPQHF. The bases read TGCAGTGCTAGAGATTGGGGGCTAATGACGCCCCAGCATTTT. Rearrangement joined TRBV20-1 to TRBJ1-5; the best D guess is TRBD1, with 6 bases matching. Per the germline V gene (reference sequence), DFQATT is the CDR1 and SNEGSKA is the CDR2. V loses 0 bases, J loses 9 bases, and the germline ends lie 15 bases apart. The CDR3 sequence holds 14 residues, the cysteine and phenylalanine included. Only the CDR3 region is kept as DNA, spanning 42 bases read in frame from base 1.